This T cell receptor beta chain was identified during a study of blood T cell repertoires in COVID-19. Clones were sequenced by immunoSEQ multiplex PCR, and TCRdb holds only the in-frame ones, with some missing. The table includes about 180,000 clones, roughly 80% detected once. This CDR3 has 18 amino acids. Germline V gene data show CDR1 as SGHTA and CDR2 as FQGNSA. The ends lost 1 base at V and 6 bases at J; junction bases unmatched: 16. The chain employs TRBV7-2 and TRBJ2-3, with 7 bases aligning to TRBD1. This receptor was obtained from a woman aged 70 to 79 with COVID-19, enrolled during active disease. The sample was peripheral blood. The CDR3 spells CASSLGEDRALRRDTQYF. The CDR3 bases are TGTGCCAGCAGCTTAGGGGAAGACAGGGCTCTAAGGAGGGATACGCAGTATTTT.